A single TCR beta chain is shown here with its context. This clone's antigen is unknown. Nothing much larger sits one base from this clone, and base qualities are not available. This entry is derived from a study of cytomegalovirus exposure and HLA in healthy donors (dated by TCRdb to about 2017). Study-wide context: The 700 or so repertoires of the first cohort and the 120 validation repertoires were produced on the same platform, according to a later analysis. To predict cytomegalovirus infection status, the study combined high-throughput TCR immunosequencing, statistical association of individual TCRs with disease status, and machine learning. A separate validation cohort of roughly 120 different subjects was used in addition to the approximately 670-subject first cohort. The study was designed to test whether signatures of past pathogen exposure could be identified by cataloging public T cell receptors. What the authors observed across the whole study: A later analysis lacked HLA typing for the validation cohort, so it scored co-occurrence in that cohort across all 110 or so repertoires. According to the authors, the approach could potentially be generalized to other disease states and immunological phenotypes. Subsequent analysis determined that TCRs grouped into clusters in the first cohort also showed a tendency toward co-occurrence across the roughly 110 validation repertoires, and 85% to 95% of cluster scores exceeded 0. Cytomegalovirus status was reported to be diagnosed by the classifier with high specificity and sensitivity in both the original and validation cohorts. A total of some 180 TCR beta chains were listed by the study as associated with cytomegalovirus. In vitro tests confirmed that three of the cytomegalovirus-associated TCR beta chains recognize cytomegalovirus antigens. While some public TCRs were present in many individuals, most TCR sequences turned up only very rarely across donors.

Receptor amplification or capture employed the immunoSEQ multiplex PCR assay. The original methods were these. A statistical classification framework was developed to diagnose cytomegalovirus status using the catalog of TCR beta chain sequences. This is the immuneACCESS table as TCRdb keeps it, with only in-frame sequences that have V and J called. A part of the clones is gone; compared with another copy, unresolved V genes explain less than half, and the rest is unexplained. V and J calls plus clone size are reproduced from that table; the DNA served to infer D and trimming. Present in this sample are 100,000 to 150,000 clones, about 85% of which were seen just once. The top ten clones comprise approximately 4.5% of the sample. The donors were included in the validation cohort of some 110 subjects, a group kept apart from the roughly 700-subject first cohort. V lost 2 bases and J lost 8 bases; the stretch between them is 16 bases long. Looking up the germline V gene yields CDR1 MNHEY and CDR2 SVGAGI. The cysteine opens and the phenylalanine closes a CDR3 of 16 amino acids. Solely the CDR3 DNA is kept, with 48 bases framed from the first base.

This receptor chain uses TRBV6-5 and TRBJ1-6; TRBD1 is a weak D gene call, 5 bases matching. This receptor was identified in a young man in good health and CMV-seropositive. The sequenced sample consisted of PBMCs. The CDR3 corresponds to CASSYDPRGGDSPLHF. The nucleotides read TGTGCCAGCAGTTACGACCCCCGGGGGGGGGATTCACCCCTCCACTTT.